Here is one TCR beta chain with its context. This sample is part of a study of early T cells in non-severe SARS-CoV-2 infection. TCRdb reanalysed the 5' RACE reads using MiXCR and keeps one entry per CDR3 protein. Of 85,000 to 100,000 distinct CDR3 sequences in the sample, approximately 15% are singletons; the top ten hold roughly 1.2%. Germline V lookup: CDR1 MGHRA, CDR2 YSYEKL. The CDR3 length is 14 residues. V gave up 4 bases and J gave up 4 bases, with 11 bases separating them. Input material: whole blood. This receptor was taken from an adult who was a healthcare worker with PCR-confirmed SARS-CoV-2 infection or an uninfected control (not recorded which). This sequence joins TRBV4-1 and TRBJ1-5, with no clear D. The CDR3 spells CASSRSTDNQPQHF. The CDR3 coding sequence is TGCGCCAGCAGCCGTTCCACCGATAATCAGCCCCAGCATTTT.